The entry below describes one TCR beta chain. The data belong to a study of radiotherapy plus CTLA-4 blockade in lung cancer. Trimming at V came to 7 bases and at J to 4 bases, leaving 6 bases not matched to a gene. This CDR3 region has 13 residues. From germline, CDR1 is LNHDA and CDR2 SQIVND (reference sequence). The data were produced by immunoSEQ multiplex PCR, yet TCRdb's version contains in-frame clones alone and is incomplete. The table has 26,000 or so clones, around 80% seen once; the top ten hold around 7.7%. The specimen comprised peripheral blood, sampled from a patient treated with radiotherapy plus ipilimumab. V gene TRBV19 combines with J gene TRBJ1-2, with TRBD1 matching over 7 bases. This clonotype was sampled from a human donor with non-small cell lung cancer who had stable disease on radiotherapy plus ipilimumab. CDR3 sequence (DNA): TGTGCCAGTACCACCGGGACAGCCTATGGCTACACCTTC. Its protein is CASTTGTAYGYTF.